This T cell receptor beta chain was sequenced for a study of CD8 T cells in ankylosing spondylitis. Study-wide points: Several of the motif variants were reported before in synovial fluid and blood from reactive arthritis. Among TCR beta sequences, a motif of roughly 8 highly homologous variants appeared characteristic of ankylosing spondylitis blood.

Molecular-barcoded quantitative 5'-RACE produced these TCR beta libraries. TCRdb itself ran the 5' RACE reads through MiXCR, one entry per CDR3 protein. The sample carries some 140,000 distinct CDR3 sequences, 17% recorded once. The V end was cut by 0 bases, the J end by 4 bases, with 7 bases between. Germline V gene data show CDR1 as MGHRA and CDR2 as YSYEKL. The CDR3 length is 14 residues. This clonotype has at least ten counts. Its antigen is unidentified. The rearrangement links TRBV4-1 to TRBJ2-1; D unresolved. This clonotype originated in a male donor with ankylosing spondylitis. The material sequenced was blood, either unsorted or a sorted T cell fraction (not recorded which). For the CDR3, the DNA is TGCGCCAGCAGCCAAGAGCCCAATTACAATGAGCAGTTCTTC. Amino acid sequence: CASSQEPNYNEQFF.